This T cell receptor (beta chain) was profiled in a study of patients and donors after allogeneic stem cell transplantation. TCRdb recomputed calls from the RT-PCR reads with MiXCR, one row per CDR3 protein. The data contain some 150,000 distinct CDR3 sequences, 30% to 45% of them seen just once; the ten biggest clones take up 50%. The sequence was collected from a human donor who was either an allogeneic HSCT recipient or a stem cell or donor lymphocyte infusion donor (not recorded which). It is not recorded whose cells these are; they may come from a transplant donor. Sequenced material: blood, either unsorted or a sorted T cell fraction (not recorded which).

The CDR3, as DNA: TGTGCCAGCAGTAGGACGAACACCATATATTTT. It yields the protein CASSRTNTIYF. The chain is built from TRBV7-3 and TRBJ1-3; the D is unclear. V gave up 6 bases and J gave up 7 bases, with 7 bases separating them. The CDR3 is 11 amino acids. The germline CDR1 and CDR2 sequences are SGHTA and FQGTGA.